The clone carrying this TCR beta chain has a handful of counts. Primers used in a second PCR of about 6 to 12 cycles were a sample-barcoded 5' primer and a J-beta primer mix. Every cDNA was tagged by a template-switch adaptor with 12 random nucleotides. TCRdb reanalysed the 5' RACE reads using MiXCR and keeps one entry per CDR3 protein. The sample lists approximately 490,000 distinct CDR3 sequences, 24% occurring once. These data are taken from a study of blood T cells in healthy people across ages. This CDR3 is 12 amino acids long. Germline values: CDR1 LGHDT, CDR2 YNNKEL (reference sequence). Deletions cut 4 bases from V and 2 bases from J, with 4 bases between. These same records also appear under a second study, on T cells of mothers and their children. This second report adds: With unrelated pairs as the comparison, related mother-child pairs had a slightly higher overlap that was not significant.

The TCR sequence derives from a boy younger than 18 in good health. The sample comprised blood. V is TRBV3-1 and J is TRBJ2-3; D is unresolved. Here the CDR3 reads CASSRFTDTQYF. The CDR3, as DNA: TGTGCCAGCAGCCGTTTCACAGATACGCAGTATTTT.